Presented here are 13 T cell receptor beta chains from one specimen sequenced in a study of blood T cell repertoires in COVID-19. The assay was immunoSEQ multiplex PCR, and TCRdb's table has in-frame clones only and misses some. The data hold 180,000 or so clones, with roughly 76% observed a single time. The sequencing input was peripheral blood. These receptors all stem from a woman aged 40 to 55 with COVID-19, enrolled during active disease.

The chain employs TRBV7-9 and TRBJ1-1, with a possible D match to TRBD1 (5 bases). Per germline, CDR1 SEHNR and CDR2 FQNEAQ (reference sequence). The CDR3 runs 15 residues. V lost 3 bases to trimming and J lost 7 bases, with 18 bases between them. The CDR3 region has the DNA TGTGCCAGCAGCTTTGGGGAGGGGAGCCCGGGTGAAGCTTTCTTT. Translated, it gives CASSFGEGSPGEAFF.

This clone was seen just once. In DNA, the CDR3 is TGTGCCAGCAGCCAAAATGGTCTCGCGGGGGACGGGGAGCTGTTTTTT. Amino acid sequence: CASSQNGLAGDGELFF. The chain employs TRBV4-2 and TRBJ2-2; 7 positions match TRBD2. Germline-derived CDR1 and CDR2 are LGHNA and YNFKEQ. The CDR3 is made up of 16 amino acids. V gave up 2 bases and J gave up 7 bases; unmatched junction bases: 10.

This clone was picked up one time. V usage is TRBV5-6 and J usage is TRBJ2-5; 9 bases agree with TRBD2. Germline CDR1 is SGHDT and CDR2 is YYEEEE. Germline trimming cut 2 bases from V and 5 bases from J; bases unmatched to any gene: 13. The CDR3 is 17 amino acids. CDR3 loop: CASSLSSGMPFGETQYF. The CDR3 coding sequence is TGTGCCAGCAGCTTATCTAGCGGGATGCCCTTCGGGGAGACCCAGTACTTC.

The chain recombines TRBV25-1 with TRBJ2-3; tentative D call: TRBD2 (5 bases). This CDR3 spans 14 amino acids. The germline CDR1 and CDR2 sequences are MGHDK and SYGVNS. Between the trimmed V and J ends, which lost 5 bases and 2 bases, there was a span of 11 bases. CDR3 residues: CASSPLVFTDTQYF. Here the CDR3 DNA reads TGTGCCAGCAGTCCACTAGTATTCACAGATACGCAGTATTTT.

This clone turned up a few times. Germline and junction disagree at one end, which may indicate a read error. The chain employs TRBV7-7 and TRBJ2-5; D possibly corresponds to TRBD2 (6 bases). Per germline, CDR1 SSHAT and CDR2 FNYEAQ (reference sequence). The CDR3 has 15 amino acids. The chain's CDR3 is CASSLGSSGSETQYF. The CDR3 region has the DNA TGTGCTAGCAGCCTAGGCTCGAGCGGGTCGGAGACCCAGTACTTC.

This clone appeared a single time. The V gene is TRBV9, the J gene TRBJ2-2; the match to TRBD2 covers 8 bases. Germline loops: CDR1 SGDLS, CDR2 YYNGEE. The CDR3 consists of 15 residues. J was trimmed by 7 bases and V by 5 bases; bases with no gene match: 10. CDR3: CASRQGGRQGGELFF. The CDR3 nucleotides read TGTGCCAGCAGACAAGGCGGGAGGCAAGGCGGGGAGCTGTTTTTT.

J is TRBJ1-3 and V is TRBV7-9, with a possible D match to TRBD1 (6 bases). V gave up 4 bases and J gave up 4 bases, with 11 bases separating them. This CDR3 comprises 14 residues. Germline-derived CDR1 and CDR2 are SEHNR and FQNEAQ (reference sequence). The CDR3, as DNA: TGTGCCAGCAGCTCAGGGGATAGGGGAAACACCATATATTTT. This sequence encodes CASSSGDRGNTIYF.

V usage is TRBV30 and J usage is TRBJ2-3; perhaps TRBD2 as D (6 bases). This CDR3 region has 15 residues. The V end lost 2 bases, the J end lost 4 bases, and 16 bases lay between the germline ends. Per the germline V gene, CDR1 is GTSNPN and CDR2 is SVGIG (reference sequence). CDR3 region: CAWSPAGGVADTQYF. The CDR3 DNA reads as TGTGCCTGGAGTCCCGCCGGGGGAGTCGCAGATACGCAGTATTTT.

V and J are TRBV5-4 and TRBJ2-1; tentative D call: TRBD2 (5 bases). This CDR3 has 17 residues. V was clipped by 4 bases and J by 0 bases, with 17 bases between them. CDR1 and CDR2 (germline): SGHNT, YYREEE (reference sequence). CDR3 residues: CASSMGAVPSSYNEQFF. The CDR3 coding sequence is TGTGCCAGCAGCATGGGAGCGGTCCCCAGCTCCTACAATGAGCAGTTCTTC.

V usage is TRBV28 and J usage is TRBJ2-4; tentative D call: TRBD2 (6 bases). The germline gives CDR1 MDHEN, CDR2 SYDVKM. The germline V and J ends were trimmed by 3 bases and 3 bases, with 18 bases remaining between them. There are 17 residues in the CDR3. CDR3 in DNA: TGTGCCAGCAGTTTGGGAGGTTGGGGAAGGAACAAAAACATTCAGTACTTC. Its protein is CASSLGGWGRNKNIQYF.

CDR3 sequence reads: CASSFSATNEKLFF. The CDR3 coding sequence is TGTGCCAGCAGCTTTTCTGCAACTAATGAAAAACTGTTTTTT. The chain is built from TRBV11-2 and TRBJ1-4; D is unresolved. This CDR3 has 14 amino acids. Germline V gene data show CDR1 as SGHAT and CDR2 as FQNNGV. V shed 3 bases and J shed 0 bases, with 5 bases lying between them.

The V call is TRBV30, the J call TRBJ2-4, with D possibly matching TRBD1 (6 bases). Germline CDR1 reads GTSNPN; CDR2 reads SVGIG (reference sequence). The germline V and J ends were trimmed by 1 base and 4 bases, with 14 bases remaining between them. The CDR3 runs to 15 residues. DNA for the CDR3: TGTGCCTGGAGTGATATTGGGACACTTAAAAACATTCAGTACTTC. Translating gives CAWSDIGTLKNIQYF.

The CDR3 sequence is CSAQNINEQFF. CDR3 nucleotide sequence: TGCAGTGCTCAAAACATAAATGAGCAGTTCTTC. The V call is TRBV20-1, the J call TRBJ2-1; no firm D call. The length of the CDR3 is 11 residues. Germline V gene data show CDR1 as DFQATT and CDR2 as SNEGSKA (reference sequence). V was trimmed by 5 bases and J by 7 bases, leaving 9 bases between them.